A selection of T cell receptor beta chains follows, all from one sample in a study of T-cell reconstitution after alpha-beta-depleted transplantation in children. Via MiXCR, TCRdb re-called the PCR reads, giving one row per CDR3 protein. This table holds some 500,000 distinct CDR3 sequences, around 18% found once. The sample in question was PBMCs from the stem cell graft donor, obtained from the stem cell graft. The receptor set was obtained from a human donor who donated a stem cell graft to a child with acute lymphoblastic leukemia. The CDR3 runs from the conserved cysteine through the conserved F or W. D genes are given only for firm matches. Clone size is stated in some rows and not others, as once, few, many or a class when expanded.

NA	TRBV12-3/TRBV12-4	few	TRBJ2-7	CASRLRVGDRYEQYF	TGTGCCAGCAGGCTCAGGGTAGGAGATCGCTACGAGCAGTACTTC
NA	TRBV5-1	few	TRBJ2-1	CASSLMYNEQFF	TGCGCCAGCAGCTTGATGTACAATGAGCAGTTCTTC
NA	TRBV5-1	few	TRBJ1-3	CASSLGYGDGNTIYF	TGCGCCAGCAGCTTGGGATACGGGGACGGAAACACCATATATTTT
NA	TRBV29-1	few	TRBJ2-7	CSVEAGRDPGYEQYF	TGCAGCGTTGAAGCGGGACGGGACCCCGGTTACGAGCAGTACTTC
NA	TRBV5-1	NA	TRBJ2-1	CASSSSEAGGGNEQFF	NA
NA	TRBV27	NA	TRBJ2-1	CASSPRGPDNEQFF	TGTGCCAGCAGCCCACGCGGACCGGACAATGAGCAGTTCTTC
NA	TRBV20-1	NA	TRBJ2-6	CSARDPRNVLTF	TGCAGTGCTAGAGATCCGCGAAACGTCCTGACTTTC
NA	TRBV29-1	few	TRBJ2-1	CSVLGSSYNEQFF	TGCAGCGTTCTTGGTTCCTCCTACAATGAGCAGTTCTTC
TRBD1	TRBV5-1	many	TRBJ2-7	CASSWGQGAYEQYF	TGCGCCAGCAGCTGGGGACAGGGGGCCTACGAGCAGTACTTC
TRBD2	TRBV29-1	many	TRBJ2-3	CSKGLAGTDTQYF	TGCAGCAAGGGACTAGCTGGAACAGATACGCAGTATTTT
NA	TRBV29-1	NA	TRBJ2-7	CSVVGGTGYEQYF	TGCAGCGTTGTAGGCGGAACGGGCTACGAGCAGTACTTC
TRBD1	TRBV4-1	few	TRBJ2-4	CASSQPERGLAKNIQYF	TGCGCCAGCAGCCAACCTGAAAGGGGGCTAGCCAAAAACATTCAGTACTTC
NA	TRBV4-1	NA	TRBJ2-7	CASSQAFGRGYEQYF	TGCGCCAGCAGCCAAGCGTTCGGCAGGGGTTACGAGCAGTACTTC
TRBD2	TRBV20-1	few	TRBJ2-2	CSARSLAANTGELFF	TGCAGTGCTAGAAGCCTAGCGGCGAACACCGGGGAGCTGTTTTTT
TRBD2	TRBV5-1	NA	TRBJ2-1	CASSLVRGRSNEQFF	TGCGCCAGCAGCTTGGTCCGCGGGAGAAGCAATGAGCAGTTCTTC
NA	TRBV4-1	many	TRBJ2-3	CASRGGRGVDTQYF	TGCGCCAGCAGGGGAGGCAGGGGGGTTGATACGCAGTATTTT
NA	TRBV28	NA	TRBJ2-1	CASSLATSSYNEQFF	TGTGCCAGCAGTTTAGCTACGAGCTCCTACAATGAGCAGTTCTTC
NA	TRBV20-1	NA	TRBJ2-1	CSALRRNYNEQFF	TGCAGTGCCCTCCGGAGAAACTACAATGAGCAGTTCTTC
NA	TRBV20-1	few	TRBJ1-5	CSARTFRDQPQHF	TGCAGTGCTAGAACTTTCCGGGACCAGCCCCAGCATTTT
NA	TRBV4-1	NA	TRBJ2-2	CASSQPPGAANTGELFF	TGCGCCAGCAGCCAACCTCCGGGGGCGGCGAACACCGGGGAGCTGTTTTTT
TRBD1	TRBV5-1	once	TRBJ2-2	CASSQQQGTGELFF	TGCGCCAGCAGCCAGCAACAGGGGACCGGGGAGCTGTTTTTT
NA	TRBV4-1	few	TRBJ2-3	CASSLKRTRTDTQYF	TGCGCCAGCAGCCTTAAGCGGACTCGCACAGATACGCAGTATTTT
NA	TRBV16	NA	TRBJ1-2	CASSRRREGYTF	TGTGCCAGCAGCCGACGACGAGAGGGCTACACCTTC
NA	TRBV11-2	NA	TRBJ2-3	CASSIGVSGRTDTQYF	TGTGCCAGCAGCATAGGGGTTTCAGGCCGCACAGATACGCAGTATTTT
TRBD2	TRBV5-1	NA	TRBJ2-4	CASSSDPGGRNIQYF	TGCGCCAGCAGCTCCGACCCGGGAGGGCGAAACATTCAGTACTTC
NA	TRBV29-1	NA	TRBJ1-1	CSVEDWRSTEAFF	TGCAGCGTTGAAGATTGGCGAAGCACTGAAGCTTTCTTT
TRBD2	TRBV27	NA	TRBJ2-7	CASSYTSGNSYEQYF	TGTGCCAGCAGTTACACTAGCGGGAACTCCTACGAGCAGTACTTC
NA	TRBV7-3	NA	TRBJ2-1	CASSLGHGDNEQFF	TGTGCCAGCAGCCTGGGACATGGGGACAATGAGCAGTTCTTC
NA	TRBV12-3/TRBV12-4	NA	TRBJ1-4	CASSSVSNEKLFF	TGTGCCAGCAGTTCTGTATCTAATGAAAAACTGTTTTTT
TRBD1	TRBV5-5	few	TRBJ2-7	CASKTGTGSYEQYF	TGTGCCAGCAAAACCGGGACAGGTTCCTACGAGCAGTACTTC
NA	TRBV7-2	few	TRBJ2-3	CASSQRGWVGDTQYF	TGTGCCAGCAGCCAAAGGGGGTGGGTAGGGGACACGCAGTATTTT
NA	TRBV20-1	few	TRBJ2-6	CSGGQGTFGANVLTF	TGCAGTGGGGGACAAGGGACTTTTGGGGCCAACGTCCTGACTTTC
TRBD1	TRBV6-5	few	TRBJ2-1	CASSYSDRDEQFF	TGTGCCAGCAGTTACAGTGACAGGGATGAGCAGTTCTTC
NA	TRBV9	few	TRBJ2-3	CASTTGAVDTQYF	TGTGCCAGCACAACGGGAGCGGTAGATACGCAGTATTTT
NA	TRBV11-2	NA	TRBJ2-3	CASSGAGAETRYFVADTQYF	TGTGCCAGCAGCGGCGCGGGGGCGGAGACTAGATATTTTGTCGCAGATACGCAGTATTTT
NA	TRBV27	NA	TRBJ2-4	CASSPGPENIQYF	TGTGCCAGCAGCCCGGGACCTGAAAACATTCAGTACTTC
NA	TRBV12-3/TRBV12-4	NA	TRBJ2-7	CASSLLSIGVEQYF	TGTGCCAGCAGTTTGCTCAGTATTGGGGTCGAGCAGTACTTC
NA	TRBV4-1	NA	TRBJ1-2	CASSQTTGLPPRGYTF	TGCGCCAGCAGCCAGACTACGGGACTCCCCCCGAGGGGCTACACCTTC
TRBD1	TRBV14	NA	TRBJ2-2	CASSQEQGAAGELFF	TGTGCCAGCAGCCAAGAACAGGGGGCCGCCGGGGAGCTGTTTTTT
NA	TRBV29-1	once	TRBJ2-7	CSVRGLSYEQYF	TGCAGCGTTAGAGGACTCTCCTACGAGCAGTACTTC
NA	TRBV6-5	few	TRBJ2-1	CASSYGGLADEQFF	TGTGCCAGCAGTTACGGGGGGCTAGCGGATGAGCAGTTCTTC
TRBD1	TRBV6-5	NA	TRBJ2-7	CAPAGQGPYEQYF	TGTGCCCCGGCGGGACAGGGGCCCTACGAGCAGTACTTC
NA	TRBV20-1	NA	TRBJ1-5	CSAGRRDSNQPQHF	TGCAGTGCTGGGCGCAGGGATAGCAATCAGCCCCAGCATTTT
NA	TRBV5-1	NA	TRBJ2-1	CASREWTSSYNEQFF	TGCGCCAGCAGAGAGTGGACCAGCTCCTACAATGAGCAGTTCTTC
TRBD1	TRBV6-1	NA	TRBJ1-3	CASSRRGQGSGNTIYF	TGTGCCAGCAGTCGCCGAGGACAGGGGAGTGGAAACACCATATATTTT
TRBD2	TRBV12-3/TRBV12-4	NA	TRBJ2-1	CASSPWGLAGNEQFF	TGTGCCAGCAGCCCTTGGGGACTAGCGGGAAATGAGCAGTTCTTC
TRBD2	TRBV6-1	few	TRBJ2-5	CASRGWGSGSEETQYF	TGTGCCAGCAGGGGTTGGGGGAGCGGGAGTGAAGAGACCCAGTACTTC
NA	TRBV7-2	few	TRBJ2-7	CASSLGYNSYEQYF	TGTGCCAGCAGCTTAGGTTACAACTCCTACGAGCAGTACTTC